This TCR beta chain was sequenced for a study of glioma-infiltrating T cells. Study results and limitations: Gliomas, especially low-grade, showed above-expected tissue-blood divergence; non-neoplastic patients showed below. Very few CDR3 sequences were shared between tissue and blood.

V lost 5 bases to trimming and J lost 9 bases; unmatched junction nucleotides: 16. Germline lookup yields CDR1 SGHTA and CDR2 FQGNSA. The CDR3 length is 18 residues. The iRepertoire nested amplicon-rescue multiplex PCR amplified TCR alpha and beta CDR3s from RNA. One-step reverse transcription and amplification started from approximately 100-400 ng of tissue mRNA or PBMC total RNA. TCRdb independently ran MiXCR on the multiplex PCR reads; one entry per CDR3 protein. The sample consists of approximately 110,000 distinct CDR3 sequences, approximately 25% of them appearing once. About this clonotype itself: No antigen is known for it. This likely comes from a read error, as the CDR3 has no conserved phenylalanine or tryptophan at its end.

The material sequenced was glioma tissue, nonneoplastic brain tissue, or PBMCs (not recorded which). The receptor comes from a human donor with low-grade glioma or glioblastoma, undergoing nonglioma brain surgery, or in good health (not recorded which). The chain joins TRBV7-2 to TRBJ2-1, with 13 positions matching TRBD2. The CDR3 spells CASSPGLAGATGYSEQFL. The CDR3 bases are TGTGCCAGCAGCCCCGGACTAGCGGGAGCCACCGGGTATAGTGAGCAGTTCCTC.